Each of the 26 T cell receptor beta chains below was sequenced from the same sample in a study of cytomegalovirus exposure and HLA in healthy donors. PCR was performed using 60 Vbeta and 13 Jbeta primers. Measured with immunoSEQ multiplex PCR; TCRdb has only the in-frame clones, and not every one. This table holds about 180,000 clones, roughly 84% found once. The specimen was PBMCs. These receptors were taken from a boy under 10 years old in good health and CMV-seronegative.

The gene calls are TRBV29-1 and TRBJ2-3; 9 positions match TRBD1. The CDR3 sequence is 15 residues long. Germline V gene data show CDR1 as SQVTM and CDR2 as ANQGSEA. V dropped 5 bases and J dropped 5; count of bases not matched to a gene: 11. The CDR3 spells CSVMRTGDFGDTQYF. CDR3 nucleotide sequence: TGCAGCGTTATGAGGACAGGGGATTTCGGAGATACGCAGTATTTT.

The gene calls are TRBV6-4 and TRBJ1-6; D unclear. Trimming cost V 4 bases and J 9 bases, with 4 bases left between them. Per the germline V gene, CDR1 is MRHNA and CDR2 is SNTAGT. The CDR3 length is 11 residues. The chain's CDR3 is CASSASSPLHF. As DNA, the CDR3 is TGTGCCAGCAGTGCGAGTTCACCCCTCCACTTT.

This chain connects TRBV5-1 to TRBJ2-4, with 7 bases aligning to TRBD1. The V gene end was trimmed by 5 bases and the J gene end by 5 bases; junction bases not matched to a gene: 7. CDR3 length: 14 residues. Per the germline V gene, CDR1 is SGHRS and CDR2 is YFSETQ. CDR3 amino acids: CASSEGAGENIQYF. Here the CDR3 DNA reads TGCGCCAGCAGTGAGGGGGCAGGGGAAAACATTCAGTACTTC.

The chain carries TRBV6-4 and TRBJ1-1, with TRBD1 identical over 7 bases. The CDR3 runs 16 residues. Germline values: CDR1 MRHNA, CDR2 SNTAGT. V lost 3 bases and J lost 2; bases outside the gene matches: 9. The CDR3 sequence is CASSEKQGSENTEAFF. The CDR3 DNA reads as TGTGCCAGCAGTGAGAAACAGGGGTCCGAAAACACTGAAGCTTTCTTT.

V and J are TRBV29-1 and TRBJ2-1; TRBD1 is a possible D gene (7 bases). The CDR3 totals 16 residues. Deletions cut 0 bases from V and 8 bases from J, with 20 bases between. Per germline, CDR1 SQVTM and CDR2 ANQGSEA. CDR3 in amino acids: CSVEDLLEGAPYEQFF. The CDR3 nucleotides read TGCAGCGTTGAAGATCTTTTGGAGGGGGCCCCCTATGAGCAGTTCTTC.

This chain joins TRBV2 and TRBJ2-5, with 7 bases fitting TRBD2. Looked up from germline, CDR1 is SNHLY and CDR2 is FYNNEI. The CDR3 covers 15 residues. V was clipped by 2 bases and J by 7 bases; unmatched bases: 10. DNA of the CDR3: TGTGCCAGCAGTGAACTGGCGGGGGAAACCGGGACCCAGTACTTC. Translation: CASSELAGETGTQYF.

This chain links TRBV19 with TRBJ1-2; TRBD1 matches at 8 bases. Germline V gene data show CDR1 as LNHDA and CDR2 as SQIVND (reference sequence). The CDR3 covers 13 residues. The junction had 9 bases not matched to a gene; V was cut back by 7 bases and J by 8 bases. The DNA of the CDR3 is TGTGCCAGTAAGGGGATACAGGGGGTAGGCTACACCTTC. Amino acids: CASKGIQGVGYTF.

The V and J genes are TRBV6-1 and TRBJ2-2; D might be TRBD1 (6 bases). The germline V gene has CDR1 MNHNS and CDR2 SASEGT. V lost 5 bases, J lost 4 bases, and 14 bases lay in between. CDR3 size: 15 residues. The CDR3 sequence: CASSQTGRPTGELFF. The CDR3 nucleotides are TGTGCCAGCAGTCAGACAGGACGTCCCACCGGGGAGCTGTTTTTT.

Here the CDR3 reads CASSLAKSVNGYTF. The CDR3 DNA sequence: TGTGCCAGCAGCTTGGCCAAGTCAGTTAATGGCTACACCTTC. The chain employs TRBV5-5 and TRBJ1-2; unclear D gene. Trimming took 0 bases from V and 6 from J, leaving 12 bases between them. Germline V CDR1 and CDR2: SGHKS, YYEKEE (reference sequence). This CDR3 spans 14 amino acids.

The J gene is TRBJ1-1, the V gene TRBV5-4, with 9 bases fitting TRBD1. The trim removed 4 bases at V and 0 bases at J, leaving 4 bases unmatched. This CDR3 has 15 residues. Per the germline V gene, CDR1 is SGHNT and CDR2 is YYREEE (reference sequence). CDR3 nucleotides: TGTGCCAGCAGCCAGGGACAGGGAGTGAACACTGAAGCTTTCTTT. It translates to CASSQGQGVNTEAFF.

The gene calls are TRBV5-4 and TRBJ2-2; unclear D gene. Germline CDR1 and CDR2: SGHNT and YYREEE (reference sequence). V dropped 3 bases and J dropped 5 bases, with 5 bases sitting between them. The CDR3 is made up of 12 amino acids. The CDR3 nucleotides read TGTGCCAGCAGCTCCGGGACCGGGGAGCTGTTTTTT. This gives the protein CASSSGTGELFF.

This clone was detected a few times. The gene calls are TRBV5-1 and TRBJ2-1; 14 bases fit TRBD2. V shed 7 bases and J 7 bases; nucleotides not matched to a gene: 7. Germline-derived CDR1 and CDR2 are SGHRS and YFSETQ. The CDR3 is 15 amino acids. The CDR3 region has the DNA TGCGCCAGCTCGACTAGCGGGGGGGATCGGAATGAGCAGTTCTTC. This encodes CASSTSGGDRNEQFF.

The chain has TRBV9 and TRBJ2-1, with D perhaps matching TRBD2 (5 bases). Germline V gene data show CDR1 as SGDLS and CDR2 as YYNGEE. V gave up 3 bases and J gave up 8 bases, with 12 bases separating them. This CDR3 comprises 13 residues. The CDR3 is CASSAHIGDEQFF. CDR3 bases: TGTGCCAGCAGCGCCCATATCGGGGATGAGCAGTTCTTC.

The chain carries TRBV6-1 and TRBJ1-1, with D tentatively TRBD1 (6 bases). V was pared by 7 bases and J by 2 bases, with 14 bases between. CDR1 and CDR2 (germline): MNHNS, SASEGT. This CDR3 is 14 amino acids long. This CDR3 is CASTPGTINTEAFF. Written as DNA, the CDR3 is TGTGCCAGCACCCCCGGGACAATTAACACTGAAGCTTTCTTT.

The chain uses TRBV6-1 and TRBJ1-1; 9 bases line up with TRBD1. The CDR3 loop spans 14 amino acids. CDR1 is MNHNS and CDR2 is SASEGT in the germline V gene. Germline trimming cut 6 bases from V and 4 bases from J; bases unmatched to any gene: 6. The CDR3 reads CASRKQGAPTEAFF. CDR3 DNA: TGTGCCAGCAGAAAACAGGGGGCTCCCACTGAAGCTTTCTTT.

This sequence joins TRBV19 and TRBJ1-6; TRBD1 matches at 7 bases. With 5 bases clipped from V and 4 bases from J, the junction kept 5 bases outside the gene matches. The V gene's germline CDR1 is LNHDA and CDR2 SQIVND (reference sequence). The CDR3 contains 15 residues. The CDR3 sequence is CASSLETGYNSPLHF. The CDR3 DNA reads TGTGCCAGTAGTTTGGAGACAGGGTATAATTCACCCCTCCACTTT.

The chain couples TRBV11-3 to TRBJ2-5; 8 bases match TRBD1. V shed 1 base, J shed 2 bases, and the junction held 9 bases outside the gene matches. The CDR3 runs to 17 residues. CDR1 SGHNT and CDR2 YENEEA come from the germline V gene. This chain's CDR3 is CASSLAVGQVGQETQYF. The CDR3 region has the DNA TGTGCCAGCAGCTTAGCGGTGGGACAGGTAGGGCAAGAGACCCAGTACTTC.

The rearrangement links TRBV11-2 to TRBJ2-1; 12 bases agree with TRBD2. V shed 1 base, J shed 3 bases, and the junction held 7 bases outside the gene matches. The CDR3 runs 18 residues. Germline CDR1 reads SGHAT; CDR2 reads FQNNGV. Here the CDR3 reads CASSLGTSGVPVYNEQFF. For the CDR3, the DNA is TGTGCCAGCAGCTTAGGGACTAGCGGGGTCCCCGTCTACAATGAGCAGTTCTTC.

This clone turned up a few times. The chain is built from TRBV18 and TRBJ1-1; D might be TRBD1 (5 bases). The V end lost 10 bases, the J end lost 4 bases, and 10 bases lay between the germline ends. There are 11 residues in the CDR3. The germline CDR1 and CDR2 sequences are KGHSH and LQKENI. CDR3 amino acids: CATGQGTEAFF. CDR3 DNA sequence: TGTGCCACCGGACAAGGCACTGAAGCTTTCTTT.

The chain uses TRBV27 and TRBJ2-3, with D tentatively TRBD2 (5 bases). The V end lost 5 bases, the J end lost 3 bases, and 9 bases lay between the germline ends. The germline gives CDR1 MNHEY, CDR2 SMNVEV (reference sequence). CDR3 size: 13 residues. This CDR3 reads CASSRRETDTQYF. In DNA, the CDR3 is TGTGCCAGCAGTCGACGGGAAACAGATACGCAGTATTTT.

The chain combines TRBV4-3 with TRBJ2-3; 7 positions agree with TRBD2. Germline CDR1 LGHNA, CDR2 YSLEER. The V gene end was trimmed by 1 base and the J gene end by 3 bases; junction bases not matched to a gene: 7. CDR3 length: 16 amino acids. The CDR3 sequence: CASSQVIGGITDTQYF. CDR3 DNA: TGCGCCAGCAGCCAAGTAATCGGGGGGATTACAGATACGCAGTATTTT.

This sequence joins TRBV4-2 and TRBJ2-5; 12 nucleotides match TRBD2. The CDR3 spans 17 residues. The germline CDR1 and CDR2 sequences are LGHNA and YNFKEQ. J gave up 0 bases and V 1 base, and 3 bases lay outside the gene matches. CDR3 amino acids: CASSQGGTSGYQETQYF. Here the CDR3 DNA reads TGTGCCAGCAGCCAAGGAGGGACTAGCGGGTACCAAGAGACCCAGTACTTC.

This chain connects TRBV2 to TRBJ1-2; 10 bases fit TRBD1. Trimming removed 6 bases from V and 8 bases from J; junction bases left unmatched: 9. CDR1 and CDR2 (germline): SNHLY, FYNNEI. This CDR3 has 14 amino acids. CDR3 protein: CASSSGQGIGGYTF. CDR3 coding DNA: TGTGCCAGCAGCTCGGGACAGGGGATAGGAGGCTACACCTTC.

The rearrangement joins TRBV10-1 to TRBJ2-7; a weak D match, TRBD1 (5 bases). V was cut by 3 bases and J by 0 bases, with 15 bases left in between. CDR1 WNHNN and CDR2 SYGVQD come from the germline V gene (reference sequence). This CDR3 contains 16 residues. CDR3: CASSDSGRLLSYEQYF. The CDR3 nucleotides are TGCGCCAGCAGTGACTCAGGGCGACTCCTCTCCTACGAGCAGTACTTC.

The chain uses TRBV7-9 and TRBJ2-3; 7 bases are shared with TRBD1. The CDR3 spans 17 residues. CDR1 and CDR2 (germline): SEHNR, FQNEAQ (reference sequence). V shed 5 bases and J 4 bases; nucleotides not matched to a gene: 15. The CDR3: CASSPGKTGKDADTQYF. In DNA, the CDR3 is TGTGCCAGCAGCCCAGGGAAGACAGGGAAGGATGCAGATACGCAGTATTTT.

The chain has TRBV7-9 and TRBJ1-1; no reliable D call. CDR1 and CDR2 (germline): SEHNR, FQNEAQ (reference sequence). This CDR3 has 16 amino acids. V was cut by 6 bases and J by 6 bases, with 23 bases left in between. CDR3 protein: CASSPAGGEESAEAFF. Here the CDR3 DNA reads TGTGCCAGCAGTCCGGCGGGCGGGGAAGAGAGCGCTGAAGCTTTCTTT.